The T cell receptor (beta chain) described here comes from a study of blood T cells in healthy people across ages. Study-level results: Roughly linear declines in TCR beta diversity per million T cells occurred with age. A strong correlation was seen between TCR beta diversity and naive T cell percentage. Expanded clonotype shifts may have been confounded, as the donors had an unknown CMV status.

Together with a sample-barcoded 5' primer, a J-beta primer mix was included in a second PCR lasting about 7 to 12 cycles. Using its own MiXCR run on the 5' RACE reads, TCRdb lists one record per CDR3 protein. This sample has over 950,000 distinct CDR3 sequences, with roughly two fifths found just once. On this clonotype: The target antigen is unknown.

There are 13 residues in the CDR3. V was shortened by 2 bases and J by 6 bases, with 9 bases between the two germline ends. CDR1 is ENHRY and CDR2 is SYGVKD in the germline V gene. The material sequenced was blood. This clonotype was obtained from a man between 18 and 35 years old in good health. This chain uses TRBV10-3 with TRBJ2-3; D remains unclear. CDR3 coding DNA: TGTGCCATCAGTGAGGCCGTGGAGGATACGCAGTATTTT. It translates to CAISEAVEDTQYF.